A single sample is the source of the 29 T cell receptor beta chains below, sequenced in a study of blood T cell repertoires in COVID-19. Profiling relied on immunoSEQ multiplex PCR, and the TCRdb table lists in-frame clones only, not all of them. The profile shows 65,000 to 90,000 clones, around nine tenths of them singletons. Sequencing input: peripheral blood. These receptors were taken from a human donor in a cohort sampled during active COVID-19.

V is TRBV6-5 and J is TRBJ1-6, with a weak D call TRBD1 (6 bases). Per germline, CDR1 MNHEY and CDR2 SVGAGI. The CDR3 contains 13 residues. The V end lost 7 bases, the J end lost 8 bases, and 12 bases lay between the germline ends. The CDR3 sequence: CASKYNRDSPLHF. CDR3 sequence (DNA): TGTGCCAGCAAATATAACAGGGATTCACCCCTCCACTTT.

This clone was observed a handful of times. V is TRBV6-5 and J is TRBJ1-3, with TRBD1 identical over 8 bases. The CDR3 contains 15 residues. The germline V gene encodes CDR1 MNHEY and CDR2 SVGAGI. Trimming removed 6 bases from V and 7 bases from J; junction bases left unmatched: 11. The CDR3 sequence is CASSLLDREVNTIYF. The CDR3 DNA follows: TGTGCCAGCAGCCTACTGGACAGGGAGGTCAACACCATATATTTT.

J is TRBJ2-1 and V is TRBV5-1; TRBD1 aligns across 7 bases. Unmatched junction bases numbered 12, after V lost 0 bases and J lost 9 bases. Germline V gene data show CDR1 as SGHRS and CDR2 as YFSETQ. The CDR3 runs 16 residues. CDR3 sequence reads: CASSLALTGFGGEQFF. In DNA, the CDR3 is TGCGCCAGCAGCTTGGCCCTGACAGGGTTTGGAGGTGAGCAGTTCTTC.

V gene TRBV10-3 combines with J gene TRBJ2-7; D might be TRBD2 (7 bases). Trimming cost V 0 bases and J 1 base, with 10 bases left between them. This CDR3 comprises 15 residues. Germline V gene sequence: CDR1 ENHRY, CDR2 SYGVKD. The CDR3 spells CAISESRGGSYEQYF. The CDR3 DNA reads TGTGCCATCAGTGAGTCCAGGGGAGGGTCCTACGAGCAGTACTTC.

V usage is TRBV14 and J usage is TRBJ2-1; the match to TRBD1 covers 7 bases. Germline-derived CDR1 and CDR2 are SGHDN and FVKESK. The CDR3 length is 17 residues. V lost 2 bases, J lost 6 bases, and 13 bases stayed unmatched. In DNA form, the CDR3 reads TGTGCCAGCAGCCAACCCTCAGGGGGACAGCCTCCCAATGAGCAGTTCTTC. Its translation: CASSQPSGGQPPNEQFF. Full variable domain (rest looked up from reference TRBV14 and TRBJ2-1): EAGVTQFPSHSVIEKGQTVTLRCDPISGHDNLYWYRRVMGKEIKFLLHFVKESKQDESGMPNNRFLAERTGGTYSTLKVQPAELEDSGVYFCASSQPSGGQPPNEQFFGPGTRLTVL.

The chain has TRBV7-6 and TRBJ2-3, with 7 bases aligning to TRBD2. CDR1 and CDR2 from the germline V gene are SGHVS and FNYEAQ. V lost 2 bases, J lost 0 bases, and 8 bases stayed unmatched. There are 17 residues in the CDR3. CDR3 protein: CASSLRREAGSTDTQYF. CDR3 in DNA: TGTGCCAGCAGCTTACGGCGGGAAGCGGGAAGCACAGATACGCAGTATTTT. Based on the CDR3 plus reference TRBV7-6 and TRBJ2-3, the full variable domain is GAGVSQSPRYKVTKRGQDVALRCDPISGHVSLYWYRQALGQGPEFLTYFNYEAQQDKSGLPNDRFSAERPEGSISTLTIQRTEQRDSAMYRCASSLRREAGSTDTQYFGPGTRLTVL.

The chain combines TRBV13 with TRBJ2-7, with D maybe TRBD1 (5 bases). V was clipped by 5 bases and J by 0 bases, with 14 bases between them. This CDR3 has 15 amino acids. Germline CDR1 and CDR2: PRHDT and FYEKMQ (reference sequence). The CDR3 is CASSKRTPSSYEQYF. The CDR3, as DNA: TGTGCCAGCAGCAAACGGACACCCAGCTCCTACGAGCAGTACTTC. The full variable domain, in which reference TRBV13 and TRBJ2-7 provide the parts outside the CDR3, is AAGVIQSPRHLIKEKRETATLKCYPIPRHDTVYWYQQGPGQDPQFLISFYEKMQSDKGSIPDRFSAQQFSDYHSELNMSSLELGDSALYFCASSKRTPSSYEQYFGPGTRLTVT.

The genes are TRBV6-5 and TRBJ1-6; no firm D call. Germline loops: CDR1 MNHEY, CDR2 SVGAGI. The CDR3 contains 16 residues. V was cut by 0 bases and J by 9 bases, with 15 bases left in between. Here the CDR3 reads CASSYSLTIQASPLHF. DNA for the CDR3: TGTGCCAGCAGTTACTCGCTAACGATCCAGGCTTCACCCCTCCACTTT.

In DNA, the CDR3 is TGTGCCAGCAGCTTAGGACTCCACTATGGCTACACCTTC. The encoded protein is CASSLGLHYGYTF. J is TRBJ1-2 and V is TRBV5-6; D is unresolved. The CDR3 is 13 amino acids. V dropped 2 bases and J dropped 3 bases, with 8 bases sitting between them. The germline V gene encodes CDR1 SGHDT and CDR2 YYEEEE.

The V and J genes are TRBV7-2 and TRBJ2-3; 14 nucleotides align to TRBD2. The CDR3 length is 16 residues. V shed 5 bases, J shed 13 bases, and the junction held 14 bases outside the gene matches. The V gene's germline CDR1 is SGHTA and CDR2 FQGNSA. This CDR3 reads CASSPRTSGGFPPEYF. The CDR3 DNA reads TGTGCCAGCAGCCCCCGGACTAGCGGGGGGTTTCCTCCGGAGTATTTT.

The V and J genes are TRBV6-5 and TRBJ2-4, with 7 bases lining up with TRBD1. This CDR3 region has 14 residues. CDR1 and CDR2 (germline): MNHEY, SVGAGI. V dropped 6 bases and J dropped 7; count of bases not matched to a gene: 9. In nucleotides, the CDR3 is TGTGCCAGCAGCGTGACAGGGCTGGAGAACATTCAGTACTTC. Its protein product is CASSVTGLENIQYF.

CDR3 region: CASSSQTGYEQYF. CDR3 nucleotides: TGTGCCAGCAGTTCTCAAACAGGCTACGAGCAGTACTTC. This chain links TRBV27 with TRBJ2-7, with TRBD1 as a possible D gene (5 bases). The CDR3 loop spans 13 amino acids. In germline, CDR1 is MNHEY, CDR2 SMNVEV (reference sequence). V was pared by 4 bases and J by 3 bases, with 10 bases between.

The gene calls are TRBV7-8 and TRBJ2-3; D remains unclear. The CDR3 is made up of 16 amino acids. Trimming left V 5 bases short and J 0 bases short, with 15 bases between. CDR1 is SGHVS and CDR2 is FQNEAQ in the germline V gene. This chain's CDR3 is CASSPPVRLSTDTQYF. CDR3 nucleotides: TGTGCCAGCAGCCCACCCGTGAGGCTAAGCACAGATACGCAGTATTTT.

This chain links TRBV5-3 with TRBJ2-2; D gene uncertain. TRBV5-3 is reported as an ORF; its role is uncertain. Trimming shortened V by 6 bases and J by 5 bases, and 5 bases separated the two germline ends. The CDR3 is made up of 11 amino acids. CDR3 DNA sequence: TGTGCCAGAACGAGAACCGGGGAGCTGTTTTTT. This translates into CARTRTGELFF.

The rearrangement joins TRBV7-8 to TRBJ1-3; 10 positions match TRBD1. V shed 5 bases, J shed 3 bases, and the junction held 7 bases outside the gene matches. Germline V lookup: CDR1 SGHVS, CDR2 FQNEAQ. The length of the CDR3 is 16 residues. This CDR3 reads CASSAGTGVFGNTIYF. CDR3 nucleotide sequence: TGTGCCAGCAGCGCCGGGACAGGGGTTTTTGGAAACACCATATATTTT.

This clone was counted only a few times. V is TRBV2 and J is TRBJ1-5, with 7 bases aligning to TRBD1. V lost 5 bases to trimming and J lost 3 bases; unmatched junction nucleotides: 7. The germline V gene has CDR1 SNHLY and CDR2 FYNNEI. The CDR3 consists of 15 residues. Written as DNA, the CDR3 is TGTGCCAGCAGTTCAGGGGGGTCTGACAATCAGCCCCAGCATTTT. Its translation: CASSSGGSDNQPQHF.

The chain couples TRBV6-2 or TRBV6-3 to TRBJ1-6, with 9 bases fitting TRBD1. The CDR3 loop spans 16 amino acids. Germline CDR1 and CDR2: MNHEY and SVGEGT. V gave up 4 bases and J gave up 5 bases; unmatched junction bases: 6. The CDR3 protein is CASSSIRDRDNSPLHF. CDR3 nucleotides: TGTGCCAGCAGTTCCATCCGGGACAGGGATAATTCACCCCTCCACTTT.

The chain recombines TRBV7-2 with TRBJ2-3; D is unclear. Germline loops: CDR1 SGHTA, CDR2 FQGNSA. There are 14 residues in the CDR3. Trimming pared 7 bases from V and 2 bases from J, leaving 13 bases between. CDR3 in DNA: TGTGCCAGCATACCCCAGGCTAACACAGATACGCAGTATTTT. Its translation is CASIPQANTDTQYF.

The chain links TRBV19 to TRBJ1-2; the match to TRBD1 covers 7 bases. Germline V CDR1 and CDR2: LNHDA, SQIVND (reference sequence). The V and J ends lost 5 bases and 4 bases, in that order; junction bases with no gene match: 10. There are 15 residues in the CDR3. The DNA for the CDR3 is TGTGCCAGTAGTGCTCAACAGGGGCCCAGCTATGGCTACACCTTC. Translated, it gives CASSAQQGPSYGYTF.

The chain combines TRBV11-2 with TRBJ2-7; D is perhaps TRBD1 (6 bases). V lost 5 bases and J lost 7, with 21 bases in between. The CDR3 length is 15 residues. Germline assignment: CDR1 SGHAT and CDR2 FQNNGV. The CDR3: CASSLSGDTPYEQYF. The CDR3 DNA reads as TGTGCCAGCAGCCTCTCAGGGGACACGCCGTATGAGCAGTACTTC.

There are a few counts of this clone. Here the CDR3 DNA reads TGTGCCAGCACCGAGACTAGCGGGACCGGGGAGCTGTTTTTT. This encodes CASTETSGTGELFF. The V gene is TRBV7-9, the J gene TRBJ2-2; 10 nucleotides line up with TRBD2. The V and J ends lost 7 bases and 5 bases, in that order; junction bases with no gene match: 4. The CDR3 has 14 residues. CDR1 is SEHNR and CDR2 is FQNEAQ in the germline V gene (reference sequence).

The chain couples TRBV7-2 to TRBJ2-3, with TRBD2 matching over 9 bases. This CDR3 has 15 amino acids. Germline values: CDR1 SGHTA, CDR2 FQGNSA. The ends lost 6 bases at V and 3 bases at J; junction bases unmatched: 7. The CDR3 nucleotides are TGTGCCAGCAGATTCTGGCGGGGGGGAACAGATACGCAGTATTTT. Translating it yields CASRFWRGGTDTQYF.

V gene TRBV19 combines with J gene TRBJ2-2, with D maybe TRBD1 (6 bases). Germline CDR1 LNHDA, CDR2 SQIVND (reference sequence). The CDR3 is 12 amino acids. The CDR3 region is CVGEGGTGELFF. CDR3 nucleotide sequence: TGTGTCGGAGAAGGGGGCACCGGGGAGCTGTTTTTT.

The V gene is TRBV12-3 or TRBV12-4, the J gene TRBJ1-5, with D possibly being TRBD1 (5 bases). Trimming removed 1 base from V and 11 bases from J, with 12 bases in between. CDR3 length: 13 amino acids. The CDR3 reads CASSLGGEGTQHF. The CDR3 nucleotides read TGTGCCAGCAGTTTAGGGGGGGAAGGGACCCAGCATTTT.

V is TRBV5-4 and J is TRBJ2-1; 8 bases are a match to TRBD1. This CDR3 region has 15 residues. Germline CDR1 is SGHNT and CDR2 is YYREEE (reference sequence). The J segment lost 0 bases and the V segment lost 4 bases, leaving 3 bases of the junction unmatched. This CDR3 reads CASSGGTGSYNEQFF. Written as DNA, the CDR3 is TGTGCCAGCAGCGGGGGGACAGGCTCCTACAATGAGCAGTTCTTC.

This chain links TRBV19 with TRBJ1-3; D not resolved. The CDR3 totals 15 residues. Trimming cost V 3 bases and J 0 bases, with 9 bases left between them. Germline V gene sequence: CDR1 LNHDA, CDR2 SQIVND (reference sequence). The CDR3 sequence: CASSIQNLSGNTIYF. For the CDR3, the DNA is TGTGCCAGTAGTATTCAGAATCTCTCTGGAAACACCATATATTTT. The complete variable domain, with remaining parts taken from reference TRBV19 and TRBJ1-3, reads DGGITQSPKYLFRKEGQNVTLSCEQNLNHDAMYWYRQDPGQGLRLIYYSQIVNDFQKGDIAEGYSVSREKKESFPLTVTSAQKNPTAFYLCASSIQNLSGNTIYFGEGSWLTVV.

The count of this clone is one. The V call is TRBV6-1, the J call TRBJ1-2; 7 bases match TRBD1. The J segment lost 1 base and the V segment lost 4 bases, leaving 9 bases of the junction unmatched. Germline V lookup: CDR1 MNHNS, CDR2 SASEGT. This CDR3 comprises 16 residues. The CDR3 region is CASSGNWGQNNYGYTF. The CDR3 nucleotides read TGTGCCAGCAGTGGGAATTGGGGACAGAATAACTATGGCTACACCTTC.

This clone was counted only a few times. This chain uses TRBV25-1 with TRBJ2-7; the match to TRBD1 covers 8 bases. The V gene end was trimmed by 5 bases and the J gene end by 4 bases; junction bases not matched to a gene: 10. Germline CDR1 reads MGHDK; CDR2 reads SYGVNS. The CDR3 sequence is 15 residues long. The CDR3 region has the DNA TGTGCCAGCAGTTCCCGGGGCAGGGGGCAATACGAGCAGTACTTC. Its translation is CASSSRGRGQYEQYF.

This sequence joins TRBV28 and TRBJ2-7; a possible D gene is TRBD1 (5 bases). The length of the CDR3 is 15 residues. In germline, CDR1 is MDHEN, CDR2 SYDVKM. Trimming took off 7 bases at V and 3 bases at J, with 19 bases between the two ends. The CDR3 DNA is TGTGCCAGCACCCCCCCCGCCGGACAAATCTACGAGCAGTACTTC. It codes for CASTPPAGQIYEQYF.